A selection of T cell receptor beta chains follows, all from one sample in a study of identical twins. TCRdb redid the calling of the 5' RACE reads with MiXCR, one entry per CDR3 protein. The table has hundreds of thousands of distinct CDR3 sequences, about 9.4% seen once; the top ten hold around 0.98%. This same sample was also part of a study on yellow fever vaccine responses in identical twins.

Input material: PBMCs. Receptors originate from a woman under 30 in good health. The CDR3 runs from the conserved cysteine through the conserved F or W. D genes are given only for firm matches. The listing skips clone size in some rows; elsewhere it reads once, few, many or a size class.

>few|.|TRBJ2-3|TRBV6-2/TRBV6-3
CASLRTGVSDTQYF
TGTGCCTCTCTCCGGACGGGGGTCTCAGATACGCAGTATTTT
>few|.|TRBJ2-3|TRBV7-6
CASSSTRDRTDTQYF
TGTGCCAGCAGCTCCACTAGGGACCGAACAGATACGCAGTATTTT
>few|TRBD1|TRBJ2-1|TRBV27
CASSLGDRQFF
TGTGCCAGCAGTTTAGGGGACAGGCAGTTCTTC
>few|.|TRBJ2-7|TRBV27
CASSQNAYDYEQYF
TGTGCCAGCAGTCAAAATGCCTATGACTACGAGCAGTACTTC
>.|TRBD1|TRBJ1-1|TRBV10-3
CAISEKQGAPTEAFF
TGTGCCATCAGTGAGAAACAGGGGGCCCCCACTGAAGCTTTCTTT
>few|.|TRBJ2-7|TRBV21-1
CASSPRGQSSYEQYF
TGTGCCAGCAGCCCAAGAGGGCAGTCCTCCTACGAGCAGTACTTC
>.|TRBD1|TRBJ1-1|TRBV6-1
CASRKTGLNTEAFF
TGTGCCAGCAGAAAGACAGGGCTGAACACTGAAGCTTTCTTT
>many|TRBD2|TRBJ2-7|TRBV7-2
CASSLAATWEQYF
TGTGCCAGCAGCCTAGCGGCGACCTGGGAACAGTACTTC
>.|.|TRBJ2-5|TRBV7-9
CASSPGPLGGETQYF
TGTGCCAGCAGTCCGGGACCGCTTGGGGGGGAGACCCAGTACTTC
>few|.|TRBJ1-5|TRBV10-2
CAGGPSNQPQHF
TGCGCCGGGGGACCTAGCAATCAGCCCCAGCATTTT
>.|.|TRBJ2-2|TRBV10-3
CAISLDGNTGELFF
TGTGCCATCAGCCTAGACGGGAACACCGGGGAGCTGTTTTTT
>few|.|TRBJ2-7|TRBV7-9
CASSKQGMTYEQYF
TGTGCCAGCAGCAAACAGGGTATGACGTACGAGCAGTACTTC
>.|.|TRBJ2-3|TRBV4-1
CASSQEGYRVSTTDTQYF
TGCGCCAGCAGCCAAGAAGGTTACAGGGTTTCCACCACAGATACGCAGTATTTT
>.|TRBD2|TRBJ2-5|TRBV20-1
CSANGGGAVETQYF
TGCAGTGCTAATGGCGGGGGGGCAGTAGAGACCCAGTACTTC
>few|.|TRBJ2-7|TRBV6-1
CASSVSLVYEQYF
TGTGCCAGCAGTGTCTCGTTGGTATACGAGCAGTACTTC
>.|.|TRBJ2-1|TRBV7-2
CASSRSSNEQFF
TGTGCCAGCAGCAGAAGCAGCAATGAGCAGTTCTTC
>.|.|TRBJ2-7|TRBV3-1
CASSLSTVLSEQYF
TGTGCCAGCAGCCTATCGACAGTGCTCAGCGAGCAGTACTTC
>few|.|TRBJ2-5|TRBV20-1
CSARAGTASETQYF
TGCAGTGCTAGAGCGGGCACAGCATCCGAGACCCAGTACTTC
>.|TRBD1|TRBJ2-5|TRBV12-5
CASGSRTGAQETQYF
TGTGCTAGTGGTTCCCGTACAGGGGCCCAAGAGACCCAGTACTTC
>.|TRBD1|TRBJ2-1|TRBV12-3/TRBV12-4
CASSLFGQGSYNEQFF
TGTGCCAGCAGTCTATTCGGACAGGGGTCCTACAATGAGCAGTTCTTC
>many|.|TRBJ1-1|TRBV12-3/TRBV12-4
CASSTPVFQTEAFF
TGTGCCAGCAGTACTCCTGTGTTTCAGACTGAAGCTTTCTTT
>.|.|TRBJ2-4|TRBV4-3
CASSQDLVLAKNIQYF
TGCGCCAGCAGCCAAGATCTTGTCTTAGCCAAAAACATTCAGTACTTC
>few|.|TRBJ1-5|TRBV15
CATSRDRTSNQPQHF
TGTGCCACCAGCAGAGACCGGACCAGCAATCAGCCCCAGCATTTT
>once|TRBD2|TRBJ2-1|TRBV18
CASSPFSGGNEQFF
TGTGCCAGCTCACCATTTTCGGGGGGGAATGAGCAGTTCTTC
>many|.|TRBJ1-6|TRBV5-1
CASSLTAEYNSPLHF
TGCGCCAGCAGCTTGACCGCGGAATATAATTCACCCCTCCACTTT
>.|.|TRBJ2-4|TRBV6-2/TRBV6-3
CASSFDRESKNIQYF
TGTGCCAGCAGTTTCGACAGAGAATCCAAAAACATTCAGTACTTC
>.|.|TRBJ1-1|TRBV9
CASSIGGLFGTEAFF
TGTGCCAGCAGCATAGGGGGGCTATTTGGCACTGAAGCTTTCTTT
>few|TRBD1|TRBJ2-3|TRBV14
CASSQVETGKVTDTQYF
TGTGCCAGCAGCCAAGTCGAGACAGGGAAGGTCACAGATACGCAGTATTTT
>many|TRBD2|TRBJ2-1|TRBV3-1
CASSQRLAGENEQFF
TGTGCCAGCAGCCAGAGACTAGCGGGAGAGAATGAGCAGTTCTTC
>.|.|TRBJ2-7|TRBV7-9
CASSKKYTYEQYF
TGTGCCAGCAGCAAAAAATACACCTACGAGCAGTACTTC
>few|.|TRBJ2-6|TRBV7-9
CASSPGTGFSGANVLTF
TGTGCCAGCAGCCCAGGGACGGGATTCTCTGGGGCCAACGTCCTGACTTTC
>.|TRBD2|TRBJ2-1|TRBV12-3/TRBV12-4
CASRTGASGRGDYNEQSF
TGTGCCAGCAGGACAGGAGCTAGCGGGAGGGGAGACTACAATGAGCAGTCCTTC
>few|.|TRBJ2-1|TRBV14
CASSQSSTGLFF
TGTGCCAGCAGCCAAAGTTCTACAGGGTTATTCTTC
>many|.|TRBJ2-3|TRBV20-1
CSARPGSTDTQYF
TGCAGTGCTCGGCCGGGAAGCACAGATACGCAGTATTTT
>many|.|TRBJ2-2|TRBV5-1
CASSLDPGPGELFF
TGCGCCAGCAGCTTGGATCCCGGGCCCGGGGAGCTGTTTTTT
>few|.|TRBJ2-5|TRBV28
CAKDREGGTQYF
TGTGCCAAGGACAGGGAGGGTGGGACCCAGTACTTC
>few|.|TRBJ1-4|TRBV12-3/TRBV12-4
CASSVAASGGEKLFF
TGTGCCAGCAGTGTTGCCGCTAGTGGCGGGGAAAAACTGTTTTTT